The present T cell receptor beta chain was sequenced within a study of T cells in Graves' hyperthyroidism and ophthalmopathy. General observations from the study: Within blood appeared most thyroid clonotypes that had expanded above 0.001.

Using RNA transcripts as the source, TCR beta CDR3 regions were amplified. Using the HTBI primer set, a first-round RT-PCR was run on the TCR CDR3. TCRdb reprocessed the multiplex PCR reads via MiXCR and lists one record per CDR3 protein. Of roughly 500,000 distinct CDR3 sequences detected, around 42% appear once; the ten largest clones hold roughly 19%. Deletions cut 2 bases from V and 11 bases from J, with 19 bases between. There are 15 residues in the CDR3. Germline V lookup: CDR1 MGHRA, CDR2 YSYEKL. This clonotype showed up many times. Its specificity is not known. The sample consisted of peripheral blood or thyroid tissue (not recorded which). The chain joins TRBV4-1 to TRBJ1-5; no reliable D call. This sequence was found in an adult woman with Graves' disease, either hyperthyroidism or ophthalmopathy (not recorded which). DNA for the CDR3: TGCGCCAGCAGCCAAAGTGCTCAGCCGGAAAAAGCCCAGCATTTT. This translates into CASSQSAQPEKAQHF.